The next 29 T cell receptor beta chains were all read from a single sample in a study of T cell responses to AZD1222 COVID-19 vaccine. Only in-frame clones appear in the TCRdb table, and some are missing; sequencing was by immunoSEQ multiplex PCR. The table includes 150,000 to 200,000 clones, 70% to 90% detected once. Specimen: peripheral blood, collected on day 0 of AZD1222 vaccination. These receptors all come from an adult in good health.

V usage is TRBV5-1 and J usage is TRBJ2-2; 8 bases match TRBD1. Germline trimming cut 3 bases from V and 6 bases from J; bases unmatched to any gene: 7. CDR1 and CDR2 (germline): SGHRS, YFSETQ. The CDR3 is 15 amino acids. CDR3 DNA sequence: TGCGCCAGCAGCTCCGGACAGGGATTCCCCGGGGAGCTGTTTTTT. This encodes CASSSGQGFPGELFF.

The gene calls are TRBV24-1 and TRBJ1-2; D remains ambiguous. This CDR3 spans 14 amino acids. V was pared by 0 bases and J by 4 bases, with 8 bases between. Germline V gives CDR1 KGHDR, CDR2 SFDVKD. This CDR3 reads CATSDLRTVYGYTF. The CDR3 nucleotides read TGTGCCACCAGTGATTTGCGCACAGTCTATGGCTACACCTTC.

V is TRBV2 and J is TRBJ2-5; D might be TRBD1 or TRBD2, each matching 5 bases. Germline assignment: CDR1 SNHLY and CDR2 FYNNEI. V lost 8 bases, J lost 5 bases, and 12 bases lay in between. The CDR3 consists of 12 residues. As DNA, the CDR3 is TGTGCCAGCGGGGGAATCGGGGAGACCCAGTACTTC. Translating it yields CASGGIGETQYF.

This sequence joins TRBV25-1 and TRBJ2-5; 10 bases fit TRBD2. Looked up from germline, CDR1 is MGHDK and CDR2 is SYGVNS. This CDR3 has 15 amino acids. J was trimmed by 2 bases and V by 1 base; bases with no gene match: 1. The CDR3 DNA reads TGTGCCAGCAGTGAATGGACTAGCGGACAAGAGACCCAGTACTTC. Protein product: CASSEWTSGQETQYF.

As to this clone: This same CDR3 is encoded by further DNA sequences in the sample. The gene calls are TRBV5-1 and TRBJ2-1; D is ambiguous. The CDR3 sequence is 14 residues long. V was cut by 1 base and J by 1 base, with 6 bases left in between. Germline CDR1 and CDR2: SGHRS and YFSETQ. CDR3 DNA sequence: TGCGCCAGCAGCTTGTCGGGTTCCTACAATGAGCAGTTCTTC. It specifies CASSLSGSYNEQFF.

This clone came up once. Written as DNA, the CDR3 is TGCGCCAGCAGTGCAGGGGCCTCCGAGCAGTACTTC. Translation: CASSAGASEQYF. The rearrangement uses TRBV10-2 and TRBJ2-7, with a tentative D call TRBD1 (6 bases). Trimming took off 4 bases at V and 6 bases at J, with 10 bases between the two ends. Germline lookup yields CDR1 WSHSY and CDR2 SAAADI. This CDR3 region has 12 residues.

The chain is built from TRBV27 and TRBJ2-1, with TRBD2 matching 14 bases. J gave up 10 bases and V 2 bases, and 4 bases lay outside the gene matches. Germline CDR1 reads MNHEY; CDR2 reads SMNVEV (reference sequence). There are 15 residues in the CDR3. CDR3 region: CASSLGLAGGGEQFF. The CDR3 DNA reads as TGTGCCAGCAGTTTAGGACTAGCGGGGGGTGGGGAGCAGTTCTTC.

The rearrangement uses TRBV3-1 (or the pseudogene TRBV3-2) and TRBJ2-7; TRBD1 might be the D (5 bases). The CDR3 runs to 15 residues. In germline, CDR1 is LGHDT, CDR2 YNNKEL (reference sequence). Trimming took 4 bases from V and 0 from J, leaving 13 bases between them. The chain's CDR3 is CASSLRTPISYEQYF. Written as DNA, the CDR3 is TGTGCCAGCAGCCTAAGGACACCTATCTCCTACGAGCAGTACTTC.

The rearrangement links TRBV5-6 to TRBJ2-2; D is perhaps TRBD2 (5 bases). V shed 4 bases and J shed 0 bases, with 13 bases lying between them. This CDR3 is built from 16 residues. Germline CDR1 SGHDT, CDR2 YYEEEE. The CDR3, as DNA: TGTGCCAGCAGCCCTAGGCTAGCTGCGAACACCGGGGAGCTGTTTTTT. Amino acid sequence: CASSPRLAANTGELFF. Complete variable domain (other parts from reference TRBV5-6 and TRBJ2-2): DAGVTQSPTHLIKTRGQQVTLRCSPKSGHDTVSWYQQALGQGPQFIFQYYEEEERQRGNFPDRFSGHQFPNYSSELNVNALLLGDSALYLCASSPRLAANTGELFFGEGSRLTVL.

A single count supports this clone. This sequence joins TRBV2 and TRBJ1-3; D remains unclear. Germline CDR1 reads SNHLY; CDR2 reads FYNNEI. Trimming removed 2 bases at V and 2 bases at J, with 7 bases between. This CDR3 has 14 residues. CDR3 bases: TGTGCCAGCAGTGAACGGGGAACTGGAAACACCATATATTTT. Its protein is CASSERGTGNTIYF.

The chain is built from TRBV5-6 and TRBJ1-2, with D possibly matching TRBD1 (5 bases). CDR1 and CDR2 (germline): SGHDT, YYEEEE. The germline V and J ends were trimmed by 4 bases and 4 bases, with 11 bases remaining between them. The CDR3 has 13 amino acids. DNA of the CDR3: TGTGCCAGCAGCCAGGGACGGATCTATGGCTACACCTTC. Residues: CASSQGRIYGYTF.

The chain's CDR3 is CASSYARWTNTEAFF. The CDR3, as DNA: TGTGCCAGCAGTTACGCCCGATGGACCAACACTGAAGCTTTCTTT. The rearrangement joins TRBV6-5 to TRBJ1-1, with no clear D. Looked up from germline, CDR1 is MNHEY and CDR2 is SVGAGI. This CDR3 has 15 residues. With 2 bases removed from V and 2 bases from J, the gap between germline ends came to 12 bases.

This chain uses TRBV9 with TRBJ1-2; D might be TRBD1 (6 bases). Germline CDR1 reads SGDLS; CDR2 reads YYNGEE. The V end was cut by 1 base, the J end by 6 bases, with 7 bases between. The CDR3 has 12 amino acids. CDR3 coding DNA: TGTGCCAGCAGCGTATACAGGGATGGCTACACCTTC. Translating it yields CASSVYRDGYTF.

The chain uses TRBV19 and TRBJ1-4; 7 nucleotides line up with TRBD1. From germline, CDR1 is LNHDA and CDR2 SQIVND (reference sequence). The CDR3 totals 17 residues. V lost 10 bases and J lost 2; bases outside the gene matches: 16. CDR3 DNA sequence: TGTGCCAATGACAGGGCAGGTTTTAGCTCGACTAATGAAAAACTGTTTTTT. This gives the protein CANDRAGFSSTNEKLFF. The variable domain in full, with the rest retrieved from reference TRBV19 and TRBJ1-4, is DGGITQSPKYLFRKEGQNVTLSCEQNLNHDAMYWYRQDPGQGLRLIYYSQIVNDFQKGDIAEGYSVSREKKESFPLTVTSAQKNPTAFYLCANDRAGFSSTNEKLFFGSGTQLSVL.

This clone was recorded once. The CDR3 protein is CASSPGTEWGTEAFF. As DNA, the CDR3 is TGCGCCAGCAGCCCCGGGACAGAATGGGGCACTGAAGCTTTCTTT. This chain uses TRBV5-1 with TRBJ1-1, with 7 nucleotides matching TRBD1. The CDR3 covers 15 residues. CDR1 is SGHRS and CDR2 is YFSETQ in the germline V gene. The ends lost 4 bases at V and 4 bases at J; junction bases unmatched: 10.

The chain employs TRBV9 and TRBJ2-1; 9 bases agree with TRBD2. This CDR3 is 18 amino acids long. J lost 6 bases, V lost 0 bases, and 13 bases had no gene match. The germline V gene has CDR1 SGDLS and CDR2 YYNGEE. The CDR3 coding sequence is TGTGCCAGCAGCGTAGTTGGGGGTAGCGGGAGTCTCGGCAATGAGCAGTTCTTC. Amino acids: CASSVVGGSGSLGNEQFF.

This chain joins TRBV12-3 or TRBV12-4 and TRBJ2-7; 10 bases agree with TRBD1. J was trimmed by 6 bases and V by 5 bases; bases with no gene match: 1. This CDR3 comprises 12 residues. The DNA of the CDR3 is TGTGCCAGCAGTCGACAGGGGGCCGAGCAGTACTTC. The encoded protein is CASSRQGAEQYF.

The J gene is TRBJ2-5, the V gene TRBV30; D tentatively reads TRBD1 or TRBD2 (6 bases each). Germline V gene lookup returns CDR1 GTSNPN and CDR2 SVGIG (reference sequence). The V gene lost 4 bases and the J gene lost 1 base, with 16 bases spanning the gap. This CDR3 is 15 amino acids long. The CDR3 sequence: CAWTKGGRSQETQYF. The CDR3 DNA sequence: TGTGCCTGGACCAAAGGGGGGCGGAGCCAAGAGACCCAGTACTTC.

The chain uses TRBV6-6 and TRBJ2-6; 11 nucleotides match TRBD1. The ends lost 5 bases at V and 0 bases at J; junction bases unmatched: 12. The CDR3 covers 20 residues. CDR1 is MNHNY, CDR2 SVGAGI, per germline (reference sequence). CDR3 sequence reads: CASSPNLGGTGGSGANVLTF. In nucleotides, the CDR3 is TGTGCCAGCAGTCCCAATTTAGGTGGGACAGGGGGCTCTGGGGCCAACGTCCTGACTTTC.

This sequence joins TRBV19 and TRBJ2-3; 10 nucleotides agree with TRBD2. Germline CDR1 LNHDA, CDR2 SQIVND (reference sequence). This CDR3 has 15 residues. Unmatched junction bases numbered 7, after V lost 6 bases and J lost 4 bases. DNA of the CDR3: TGTGCCAGTAGGCGGGGGCTAGCGGGGGCAGATACGCAGTATTTT. Amino acids: CASRRGLAGADTQYF.

The chain is built from TRBV6-5 and TRBJ1-1; D not certain. Trimming took off 7 bases at V and 7 bases at J, with 19 bases between the two ends. The CDR3 has 14 amino acids. Germline CDR1 and CDR2: MNHEY and SVGAGI. DNA of the CDR3: TGTGCCAGCAAGGACGGGCCGTTGAGTAGTGAAGCTTTCTTT. Amino acid sequence: CASKDGPLSSEAFF.

This chain uses TRBV21-1 with TRBJ2-7. TRBV21-1 is listed as a pseudogene. This CDR3 is 12 amino acids long. The CDR3 sequence: CASSKREGEQYV. CDR3 DNA sequence: TGTGCCAGCAGCAAAAGGGAAGGGGAGCAGTACGTC.

This clone was detected only once. The rearrangement links TRBV19 to TRBJ1-1; D unresolved. Germline loops: CDR1 LNHDA, CDR2 SQIVND (reference sequence). V lost 3 bases and J 0 bases, leaving 8 bases between the germline ends. There are 14 residues in the CDR3. The chain's CDR3 is CASSMTALNTEAFF. CDR3 in DNA: TGTGCCAGTAGTATGACCGCCCTGAACACTGAAGCTTTCTTT.

The chain couples TRBV7-2 to TRBJ2-1, with 7 bases identical to TRBD2. CDR1 is SGHTA, CDR2 FQGNSA, per germline. The CDR3 runs 16 residues. The ends lost 4 bases at V and 2 bases at J; junction bases unmatched: 8. Written as DNA, the CDR3 is TGTGCCAGCAGCTCCCTAGCGGACCTCGCCTACAATGAGCAGTTCTTC. As protein: CASSSLADLAYNEQFF.

V gene TRBV6-5 combines with J gene TRBJ2-1, with unresolved D. V was trimmed by 0 bases and J by 0 bases, leaving 9 bases between them. Looked up from germline, CDR1 is MNHEY and CDR2 is SVGAGI. The CDR3 consists of 16 residues. Here the CDR3 DNA reads TGTGCCAGCAGTTACTCTTCCGCACCCTCCTACAATGAGCAGTTCTTC. It is translated as CASSYSSAPSYNEQFF.

The chain has TRBV18 and TRBJ1-4; TRBD1 matches at 7 bases. Germline CDR1 is KGHSH and CDR2 is LQKENI. This CDR3 has 15 amino acids. Trimming removed 3 bases from V and 7 bases from J; junction bases left unmatched: 8. For the CDR3, the DNA is TGTGCCAGCTCACCGAGACAGGGACTCGGTGAAAAACTGTTTTTT. Residues: CASSPRQGLGEKLFF.

The chain couples TRBV5-4 to TRBJ1-6; D call uncertain. The CDR3 covers 12 residues. Germline lookup yields CDR1 SGHNT and CDR2 YYREEE (reference sequence). V gave up 0 bases and J gave up 14 bases, with 9 bases separating them. As DNA, the CDR3 is TGTGCCAGCAGCTTGGATTCTGCCACCCTCCACTTT. It yields the protein CASSLDSATLHF. Complete variable domain (other parts from reference TRBV5-4 and TRBJ1-6): ETGVTQSPTHLIKTRGQQVTLRCSSQSGHNTVSWYQQALGQGPQFIFQYYREEENGRGNFPPRFSGLQFPNYSSELNVNALELDDSALYLCASSLDSATLHFGNGTRLTVT.

V and J are TRBV24-1 and TRBJ2-1, with 7 bases that match TRBD2. CDR1 KGHDR and CDR2 SFDVKD come from the germline V gene. This CDR3 contains 17 residues. The V and J ends lost 4 bases and 0 bases, in that order; junction bases with no gene match: 8. CDR3 loop: CATSDSPGRGSYNEQFF. The CDR3 bases are TGTGCCACCAGTGACTCTCCAGGGAGGGGCTCCTACAATGAGCAGTTCTTC.

The chain uses TRBV6-1 and TRBJ1-1; no firm D call. CDR3 length: 11 residues. V dropped 2 bases and J dropped 10 bases, with 8 bases sitting between them. Germline loops: CDR1 MNHNS, CDR2 SASEGT. Here the CDR3 reads CASSEIGGAFF. CDR3 bases: TGTGCCAGCAGTGAAATAGGAGGAGCTTTCTTT.